This T cell receptor beta chain came from a study of T cell responses to AZD1222 COVID-19 vaccine. Notes on this clone: Its antigen is not known.

Findings and caveats of the study: Donors skewed white British and female; clonal diversity was possibly underestimated.

The protocol was immunoSEQ multiplex PCR, while the TCRdb copy is restricted to in-frame clones and leaves out a portion. The sample carries 100,000 to 150,000 clones, about nine tenths recorded once. Trimming at V came to 2 bases and at J to 11 bases, leaving 3 bases not matched to a gene. The germline V gene has CDR1 MNHNY and CDR2 SVGAGI (reference sequence). This CDR3 region has 12 residues. This clonotype was obtained from an adult in good health. The chain has TRBV6-6 and TRBJ1-1; TRBD1 matches at 9 bases. The sequences come from peripheral blood, collected on day 0 of AZD1222 vaccination. For the CDR3, the DNA is TGTGCCAGCAGTTACGGGGACAGGGCGGCTTTCTTT. It codes for CASSYGDRAAFF.